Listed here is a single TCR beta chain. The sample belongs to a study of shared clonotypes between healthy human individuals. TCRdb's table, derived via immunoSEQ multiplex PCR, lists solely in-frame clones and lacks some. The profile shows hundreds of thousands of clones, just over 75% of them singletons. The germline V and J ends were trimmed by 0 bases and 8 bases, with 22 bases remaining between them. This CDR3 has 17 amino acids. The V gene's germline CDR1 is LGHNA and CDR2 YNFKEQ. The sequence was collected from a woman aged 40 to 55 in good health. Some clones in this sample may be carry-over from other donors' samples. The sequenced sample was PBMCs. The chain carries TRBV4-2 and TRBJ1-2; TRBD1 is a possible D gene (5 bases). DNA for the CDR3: TGTGCCAGCAGCCAAGATAGGGGAGACCGTACGCTTTGGGGCTACACCTTC. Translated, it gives CASSQDRGDRTLWGYTF.